This T cell receptor beta chain was retrieved from a study of long-term antiretroviral therapy in people with HIV. General study points: Post-treatment diversity went higher with ART but stayed below transplant donor controls. Control repertoires displayed wider CDR3 length ranges than the HIV repertoires. Pre-ART expanded TRB clones stayed dominant throughout, though often decreasing after ART.

This clone was seen a single time. Antigen specificity is unknown. Survey level was the resolution at which the v3.0 immunoSEQ assay ran. Measured with immunoSEQ multiplex PCR; TCRdb has only the in-frame clones, and not every one. Seen here are tens of thousands of clones, more than 65% observed once, and the top ten hold about 6.5%. The germline CDR1 and CDR2 sequences are ENHRY and SYGVKD. Unmatched junction bases numbered 1, after V lost 3 bases and J lost 1 base. The CDR3 is 14 residues long. The sequenced sample was unsorted PBMCs, obtained 0.6 years after starting antiretroviral therapy. The sequence derives from a man younger than 35 with HIV. The chain couples TRBV10-3 to TRBJ2-3, with TRBD1 matching 7 bases. In DNA, the CDR3 is TGTGCCATCAGTGAAGGGACAGGCACAGATACGCAGTATTTT. It encodes CAISEGTGTDTQYF.